Reported below is one TCR beta chain. Trimming shortened V by 1 base and J by 0 bases, and 13 bases separated the two germline ends. The CDR3 runs 16 residues. The germline V gene has CDR1 SGHRS and CDR2 YFSETQ. This table comes from immunoSEQ multiplex PCR, and its TCRdb copy is limited to in-frame clones, with some not included. The sample has roughly 250,000 clones, around 90% seen once. This entry is derived from a study of blood T cell repertoires in COVID-19. In assigning cohorts, the study relied on participant-reported clinical history. The material sequenced was PBMCs or T cells enriched from blood (not recorded which). This chain connects TRBV5-1 to TRBJ1-1; D might be TRBD1 (5 bases). This receptor was identified in a woman aged 18-29 years who had recovered from COVID-19. CDR3 sequence (DNA): TGCGCCAGCAGCTTGTCCCGGGGGTTCATGAACACTGAAGCTTTCTTT. Protein sequence: CASSLSRGFMNTEAFF.